This TCR beta chain emerged from a study of cytomegalovirus exposure and HLA in healthy donors. Looked up from germline, CDR1 is SEHNR and CDR2 is FQNEAQ (reference sequence). Between the trimmed V and J ends, which lost 8 bases and 4 bases, there was a span of 17 bases. The CDR3 extends over 14 amino acids. A remark on this clone: Its cognate antigen is unknown.

Healthy bone marrow donors made up the donor group. Primers for the PCR totalled 60 Vbeta and 13 Jbeta. Method: immunoSEQ multiplex PCR; TCRdb's copy keeps in-frame clones and lacks some. The sample records around 300,000 clones, around 90% being singletons. Study results and caveats: It was shown in a later analysis that HLA-associated TCR beta chains were more clonally expanded than other, equally common chains. Sequencing probably produced one cluster of sequence variants that were highly shared.

This rearrangement joins TRBV7-9 to TRBJ1-2, with no clear D. This sequence was found in a woman under 30 in good health and CMV-seronegative. Sequencing input: PBMCs. The CDR3 region has the DNA TGTGCCAGCTCGGCAGCACTAAGAGGCTATGGCTACACCTTC. Translated: CASSAALRGYGYTF.